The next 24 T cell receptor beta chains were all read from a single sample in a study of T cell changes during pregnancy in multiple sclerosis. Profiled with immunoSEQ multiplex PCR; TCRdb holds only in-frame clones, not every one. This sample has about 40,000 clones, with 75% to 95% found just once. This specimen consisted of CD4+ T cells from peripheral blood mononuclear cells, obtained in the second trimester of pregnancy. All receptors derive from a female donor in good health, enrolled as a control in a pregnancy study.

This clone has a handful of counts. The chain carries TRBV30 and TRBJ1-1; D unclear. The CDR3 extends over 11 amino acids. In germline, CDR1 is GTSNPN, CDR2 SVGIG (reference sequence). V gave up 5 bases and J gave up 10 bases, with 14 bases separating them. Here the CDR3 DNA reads TGTGCCTGGGGTCCCGCGTGGGCAGCTTTCTTT. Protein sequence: CAWGPAWAAFF. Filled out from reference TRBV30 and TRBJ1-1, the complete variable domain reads SQTIHQWPATLVQPVGSPLSLECTVEGTSNPNLYWYRQAAGRGLQLLFYSVGIGQISSEVPQNLSASRPQDRQFILSSKKLLLSDSGFYLCAWGPAWAAFFGQGTRLTVV.

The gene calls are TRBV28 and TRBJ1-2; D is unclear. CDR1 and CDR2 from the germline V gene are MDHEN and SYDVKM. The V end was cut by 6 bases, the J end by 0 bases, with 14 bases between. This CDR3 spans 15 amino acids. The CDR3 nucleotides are TGTGCCAGCAGAACGGCTCCAGGATCTAACTATGGCTACACCTTC. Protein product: CASRTAPGSNYGYTF.

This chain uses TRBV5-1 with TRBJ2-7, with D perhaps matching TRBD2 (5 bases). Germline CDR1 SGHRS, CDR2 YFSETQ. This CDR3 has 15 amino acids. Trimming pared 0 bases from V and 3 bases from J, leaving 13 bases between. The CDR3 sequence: CASSLDSGLYYEQYF. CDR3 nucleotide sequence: TGCGCCAGCAGCTTGGATTCCGGACTGTACTACGAGCAGTACTTC.

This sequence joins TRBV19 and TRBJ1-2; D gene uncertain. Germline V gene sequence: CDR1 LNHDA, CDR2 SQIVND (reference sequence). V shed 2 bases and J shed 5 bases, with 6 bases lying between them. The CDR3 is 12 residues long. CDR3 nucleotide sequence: TGTGCCAGTAGTATAAGAGCGTATGGCTACACCTTC. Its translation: CASSIRAYGYTF.

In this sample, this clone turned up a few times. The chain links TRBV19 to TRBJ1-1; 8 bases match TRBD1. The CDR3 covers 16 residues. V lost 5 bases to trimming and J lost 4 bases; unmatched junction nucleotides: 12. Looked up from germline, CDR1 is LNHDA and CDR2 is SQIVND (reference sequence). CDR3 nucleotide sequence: TGTGCCAGTAGTCCCGGACAGGGCGGTCGGTTCACTGAAGCTTTCTTT. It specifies CASSPGQGGRFTEAFF.

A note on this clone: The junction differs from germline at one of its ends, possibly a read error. CDR3 amino acids: CASSVATKQYF. The DNA for the CDR3 is TGTGCCAGCAGCGTAGCCACAAAGCAGTACTTC. The chain carries TRBV7-9 and TRBJ2-7, with no clear D. Germline V gene lookup returns CDR1 SEHNR and CDR2 FQNEAQ (reference sequence). The CDR3 runs to 11 residues. Using reference TRBV7-9 and TRBJ2-7 for the parts outside the CDR3, the full variable domain is DTGVSQNPRHKITKRGQNVTFRCDPISEHNRLYWYRQTLGQGPEFLTYFQNEAQLEKSRLLSDRFSAERPKGSFSTLEIQRTEQGDSAMYLCASSVATKQYFGPGTRLTVT.

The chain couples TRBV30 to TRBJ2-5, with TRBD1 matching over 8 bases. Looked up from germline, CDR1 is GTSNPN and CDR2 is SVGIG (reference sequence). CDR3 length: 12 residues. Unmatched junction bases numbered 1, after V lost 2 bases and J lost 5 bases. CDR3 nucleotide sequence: TGTGCCTGGAGTCCAGGGGGCGAGACCCAGTACTTC. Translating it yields CAWSPGGETQYF. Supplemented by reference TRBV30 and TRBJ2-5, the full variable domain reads SQTIHQWPATLVQPVGSPLSLECTVEGTSNPNLYWYRQAAGRGLQLLFYSVGIGQISSEVPQNLSASRPQDRQFILSSKKLLLSDSGFYLCAWSPGGETQYFGPGTRLLVL.

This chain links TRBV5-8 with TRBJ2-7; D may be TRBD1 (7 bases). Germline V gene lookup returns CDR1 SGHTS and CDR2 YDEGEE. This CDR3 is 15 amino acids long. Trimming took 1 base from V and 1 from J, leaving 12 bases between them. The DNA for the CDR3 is TGTGCCAGCAGCTTGCGGACAGGAGGGTCCTACGAGCAGTACTTC. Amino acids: CASSLRTGGSYEQYF. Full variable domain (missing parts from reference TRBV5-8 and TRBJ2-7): EAGVTQSPTHLIKTRGQQATLRCSPISGHTSVYWYQQALGLGLQFLLWYDEGEERNRGNFPPRFSGRQFPNYSSELNVNALELEDSALYLCASSLRTGGSYEQYFGPGTRLTVT.

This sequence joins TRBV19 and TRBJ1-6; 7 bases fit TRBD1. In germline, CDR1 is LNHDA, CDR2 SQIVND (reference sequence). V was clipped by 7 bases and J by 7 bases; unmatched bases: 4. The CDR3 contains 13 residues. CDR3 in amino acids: CASTDRENSPLHF. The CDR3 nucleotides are TGTGCCAGTACCGACAGGGAAAATTCACCCCTCCACTTT.

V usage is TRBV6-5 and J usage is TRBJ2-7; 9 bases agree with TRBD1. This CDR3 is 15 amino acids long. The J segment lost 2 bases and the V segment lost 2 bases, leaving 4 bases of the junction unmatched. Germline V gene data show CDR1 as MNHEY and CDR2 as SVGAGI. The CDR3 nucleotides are TGTGCCAGCAGTTACAAGGACAGGGGCGCCTACGAGCAGTACTTC. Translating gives CASSYKDRGAYEQYF.

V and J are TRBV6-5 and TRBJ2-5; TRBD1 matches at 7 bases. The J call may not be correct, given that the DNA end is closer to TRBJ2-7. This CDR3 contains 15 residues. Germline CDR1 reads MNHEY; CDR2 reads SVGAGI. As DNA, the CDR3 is TGTGCCAGCAGCCCATACTACAGGGGCTCCTACGAGCAGTACTTC. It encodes CASSPYYRGSYEQYF.

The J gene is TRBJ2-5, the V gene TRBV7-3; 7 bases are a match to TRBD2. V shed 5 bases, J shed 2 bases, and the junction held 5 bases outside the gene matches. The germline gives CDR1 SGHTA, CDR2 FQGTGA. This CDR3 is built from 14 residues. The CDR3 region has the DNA TGTGCCAGCAGCGCTACGGGGGGTCAAGAGACCCAGTACTTC. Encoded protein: CASSATGGQETQYF.

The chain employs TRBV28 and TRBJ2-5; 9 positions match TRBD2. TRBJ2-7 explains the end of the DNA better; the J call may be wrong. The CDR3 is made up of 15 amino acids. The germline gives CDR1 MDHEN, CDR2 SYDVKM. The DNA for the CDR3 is TGTGCCAGCACGACCCTAGCGGGATTTGACCACGAGCAGTACTTC. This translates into CASTTLAGFDHEQYF.

CDR3 amino acids: CASTNFGQGAYEQYF. In nucleotides, the CDR3 is TGTGCCAGCACCAACTTCGGACAGGGGGCCTACGAGCAGTACTTC. V and J are TRBV5-6 and TRBJ2-7; TRBD1 aligns across 10 bases. The CDR3 spans 15 residues. V trimming: 6 bases; J trimming: 2 bases; junction bases outside the gene matches: 8. Germline loops: CDR1 SGHDT, CDR2 YYEEEE. Drawing the rest from reference TRBV5-6 and TRBJ2-7, the complete variable domain is DAGVTQSPTHLIKTRGQQVTLRCSPKSGHDTVSWYQQALGQGPQFIFQYYEEEERQRGNFPDRFSGHQFPNYSSELNVNALLLGDSALYLCASTNFGQGAYEQYFGPGTRLTVT.

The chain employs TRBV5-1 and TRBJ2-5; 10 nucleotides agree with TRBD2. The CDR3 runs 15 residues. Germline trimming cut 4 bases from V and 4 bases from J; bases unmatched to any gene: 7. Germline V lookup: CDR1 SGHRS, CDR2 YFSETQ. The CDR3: CASSQLAGDGETQYF. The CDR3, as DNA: TGCGCCAGCAGCCAGCTAGCGGGAGATGGAGAGACCCAGTACTTC.

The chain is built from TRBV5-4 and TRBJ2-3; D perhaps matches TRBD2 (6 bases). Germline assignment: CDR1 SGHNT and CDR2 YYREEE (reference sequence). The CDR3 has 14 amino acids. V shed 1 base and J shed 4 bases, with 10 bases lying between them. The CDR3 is CASSLPPGADTQYF. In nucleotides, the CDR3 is TGTGCCAGCAGCTTGCCCCCGGGGGCAGATACGCAGTATTTT. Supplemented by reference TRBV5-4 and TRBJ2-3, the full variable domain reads ETGVTQSPTHLIKTRGQQVTLRCSSQSGHNTVSWYQQALGQGPQFIFQYYREEENGRGNFPPRFSGLQFPNYSSELNVNALELDDSALYLCASSLPPGADTQYFGPGTRLTVL.

CDR3: CASSDPGQGDIQYF. The CDR3 DNA is TGTGCCAGCAGTGACCCGGGACAGGGTGACATTCAGTACTTC. V and J are TRBV6-5 and TRBJ2-4; 9 bases line up with TRBD1. The CDR3 runs to 14 residues. The germline gives CDR1 MNHEY, CDR2 SVGAGI. The V gene end was trimmed by 5 bases and the J gene end by 8 bases; junction bases not matched to a gene: 7.

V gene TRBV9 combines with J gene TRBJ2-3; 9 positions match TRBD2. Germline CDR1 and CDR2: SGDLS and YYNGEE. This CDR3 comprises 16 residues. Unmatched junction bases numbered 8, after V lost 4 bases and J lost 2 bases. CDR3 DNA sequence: TGTGCCAGCAGCAAGACCAGCGGGAGGCACACAGATACGCAGTATTTT. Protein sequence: CASSKTSGRHTDTQYF.

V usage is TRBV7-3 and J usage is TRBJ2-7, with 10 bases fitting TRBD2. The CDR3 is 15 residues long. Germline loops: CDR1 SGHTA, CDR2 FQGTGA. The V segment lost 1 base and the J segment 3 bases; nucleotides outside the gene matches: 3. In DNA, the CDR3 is TGTGCCAGCAGCTTAAAAGCGGGGGGGGGCTACGAGCAGTACTTC. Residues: CASSLKAGGGYEQYF.

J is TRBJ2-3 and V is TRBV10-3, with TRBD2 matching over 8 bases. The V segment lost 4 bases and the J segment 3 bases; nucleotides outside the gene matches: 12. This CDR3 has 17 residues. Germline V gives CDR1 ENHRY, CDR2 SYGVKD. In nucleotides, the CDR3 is TGTGCCATCAGTGGGAGGGAAGCGGGAGCGGTGACAGATACGCAGTATTTT. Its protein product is CAISGREAGAVTDTQYF.

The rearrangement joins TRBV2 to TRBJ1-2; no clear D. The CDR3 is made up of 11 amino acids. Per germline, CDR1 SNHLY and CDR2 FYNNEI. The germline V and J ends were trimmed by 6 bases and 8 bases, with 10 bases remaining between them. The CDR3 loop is CASRWAEGYTF. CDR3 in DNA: TGTGCCAGCAGGTGGGCTGAGGGCTACACCTTC.

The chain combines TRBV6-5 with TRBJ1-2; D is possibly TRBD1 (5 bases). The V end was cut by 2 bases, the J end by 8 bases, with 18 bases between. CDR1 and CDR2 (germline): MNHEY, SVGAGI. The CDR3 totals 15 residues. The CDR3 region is CASSYINQGVPGYTF. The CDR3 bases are TGTGCCAGCAGTTACATTAACCAGGGTGTTCCCGGCTACACCTTC.

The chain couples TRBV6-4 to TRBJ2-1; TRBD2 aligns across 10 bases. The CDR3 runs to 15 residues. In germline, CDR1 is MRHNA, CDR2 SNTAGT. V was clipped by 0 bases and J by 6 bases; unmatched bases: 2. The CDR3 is CASSDSASGSNEQFF. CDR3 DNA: TGTGCCAGCAGTGACTCGGCTAGCGGGAGCAATGAGCAGTTCTTC.

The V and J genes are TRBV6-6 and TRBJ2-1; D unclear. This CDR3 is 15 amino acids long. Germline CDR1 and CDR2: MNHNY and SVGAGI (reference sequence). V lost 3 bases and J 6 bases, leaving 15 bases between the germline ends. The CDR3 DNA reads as TGTGCCAGCAGTTATGTTGGGCGTCATGGCAATGAGCAGTTCTTC. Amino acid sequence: CASSYVGRHGNEQFF.